This TCR beta chain was recorded in a study of beta chain features in type 1 diabetes (dated by TCRdb to the late 2010s). For the study in its entirety: Patients and healthy donors did not differ in mean age, gender distribution, total cell number or subset yield. Regulatory and stem cell-like memory subsets were obtained from only 8 patients and roughly 8 healthy donors, while naive and central memory subsets were obtained from all 30 or so donors. A total of around 110,000,000 sorted cells were examined across all samples, and a strong correlation was observed between cell number per subset and RNA yield. In the study, recently diagnosed type 1 diabetes patients and matched healthy donors were compared on the TCRB repertoires of their sorted circulating CD4+ T cell subsets.

What the research found in general, with its limitations: Shorter templates might be favored by PCR, yet because patient and control samples were amplified and corrected together, any such skew would affect both groups equally. Because small numbers of individuals were included in the HLA sub-analyses, any influence of HLA type on TCRB rearrangement was left unresolved. A moderate but significant shortening of TCRB CDR3 length was observed in type 1 diabetes patients in all four CD4+ subsets. Naive, central memory and regulatory TCRB repertoires appeared to be more similar among patients than among healthy donors. Sequencing cDNA rather than genomic DNA could over-represent highly expressing activated cells, although activation and CD3 levels did not differ between groups. Fewer insertions and more nucleotide deletions at VDJ recombination sites were observed in patients with type 1 diabetes, implying thymic rearrangement abnormalities.

As encoded in the germline V gene, CDR1 is LGHNA while CDR2 is YSLEER. Ends trimmed: V by 3 bases, J by 2 bases; bases unmatched to a gene: 2. The CDR3 goes from the cysteine to the phenylalanine over 15 residues. The DNA shown is the 45-base CDR3, in frame from base 1. Points on this clone: Its specific antigen is unknown. Base qualities are not recorded, but no much larger clone differs from it by a single base.

The High Capacity cDNA Reverse Transcription Kit was used to reverse transcribe all of the isolated RNA, meaning that expressed TCRB transcripts were what got sequenced. Naive, central memory and regulatory T cell samples underwent deep immunoSEQ sequencing, averaging about 3.5 million total reads per sample. Sorted cells were lysed in RLT buffer and RNA was extracted with DNase-treated RNeasy Micro or Mini kits, depending on cell number. To prevent cross-contamination, every cell subset was processed on its own, while patient and healthy donor samples were processed together. Using the immunoSEQ multiplex PCR, TCRB sequences were amplified from cDNA into 87-bp fragments spanning the CDR3 region. Sequencing of the amplicons was done on the Illumina HiSeq platform. In the paper's pipeline: PCR bias was corrected computationally using synthetic template baselines, and reads within Hamming distance 2 were collapsed, with unmergeable singletons discarded. By aligning reads against IMGT, V, D and J genes, CDR3 length, and insertions or deletions at six rearrangement sites were assigned. Clonotype counts were normalized to sorted cell number within each subset before computing true diversity and Gini coefficients with the tcR R package. The overlap coefficient, calculated on TCRB nucleotide sequences, was used to quantify repertoire sharing. As a proxy for the pre-selection repertoire, out-of-frame TCRB sequences from naive cells were analyzed. As stored in TCRdb, this immuneACCESS dataset retains in-frame rearrangements with V and J assigned. A fraction of the clones does not appear; measured against another copy, unresolved V genes explain less than half of the discrepancy, and the remainder lacks a known reason. V and J calls and clone size are those listed in that table; D and trimming were worked out from the DNA. The sample table lists 850,000 to 900,000 clones, around a sixth of them with a count of one. Of the sample, about 0.02% is held by the ten largest clones.

Each donor gave one peripheral blood draw, approximately 110 mL on average, collected into heparinised tubes. Naive, central memory, regulatory and stem cell-like memory CD4+ T cells were sorted on a BD FACSAria II using a panel including CD45RO, CCR7, CD25, CD127, CD95 and CD27. A purity above 98% was achieved for all sorted populations. PBMCs were isolated immediately by Lymphoprep density gradient centrifugation and stained directly without culture. Samples were stained and sorted in pairs, with one healthy donor and one patient per experiment, so that batch effects were minimized. Sequenced material: naive CD4+ T cells from blood. In the paper's terms, the cell subset or site label means: true naive CD4+ T cells. This TCR was recovered from a woman aged 18-30 years in good health. This chain joins TRBV4-3 to TRBJ2-7; 12 central bases correspond to TRBD1. The bases read TGCGCCAGCAGCCAGGGACAGGGGGCCACCTACGAGCAGTACTTC. It specifies CASSQGQGATYEQYF.